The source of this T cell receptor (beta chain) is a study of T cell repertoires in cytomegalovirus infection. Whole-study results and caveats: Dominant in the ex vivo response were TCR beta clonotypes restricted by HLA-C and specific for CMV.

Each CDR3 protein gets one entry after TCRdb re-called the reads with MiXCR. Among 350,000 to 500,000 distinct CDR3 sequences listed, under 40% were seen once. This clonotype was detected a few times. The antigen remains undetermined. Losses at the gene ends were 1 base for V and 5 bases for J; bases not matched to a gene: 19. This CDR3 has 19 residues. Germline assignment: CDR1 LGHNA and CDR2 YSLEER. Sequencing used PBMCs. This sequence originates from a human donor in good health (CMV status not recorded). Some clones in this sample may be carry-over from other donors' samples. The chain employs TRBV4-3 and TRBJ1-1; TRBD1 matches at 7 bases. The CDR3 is CASSQAVNGQAVGGTEAFF. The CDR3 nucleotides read TGCGCCAGCAGCCAAGCAGTAAACGGACAGGCGGTCGGGGGGACTGAAGCTTTCTTT.